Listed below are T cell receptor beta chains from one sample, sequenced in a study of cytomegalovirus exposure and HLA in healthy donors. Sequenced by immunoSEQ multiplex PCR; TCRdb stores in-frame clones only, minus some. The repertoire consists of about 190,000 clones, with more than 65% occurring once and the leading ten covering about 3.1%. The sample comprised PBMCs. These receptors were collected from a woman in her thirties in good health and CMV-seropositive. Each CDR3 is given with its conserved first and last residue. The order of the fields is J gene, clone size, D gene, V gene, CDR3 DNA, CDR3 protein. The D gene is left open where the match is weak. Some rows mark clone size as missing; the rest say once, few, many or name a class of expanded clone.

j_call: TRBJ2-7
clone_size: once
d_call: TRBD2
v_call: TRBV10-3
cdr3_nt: TGTGCCATCAGTATAGCGGGAGGGCCCGACGAGCAGTACTTC
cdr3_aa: CAISIAGGPDEQYF

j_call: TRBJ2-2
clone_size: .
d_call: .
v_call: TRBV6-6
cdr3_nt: TGTGCCAGCAGTTATTCCAGGGCCAACGGGGAGCTGTTTTTT
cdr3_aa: CASSYSRANGELFF

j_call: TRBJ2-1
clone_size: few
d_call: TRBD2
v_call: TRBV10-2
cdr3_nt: TGCGCCAGCAGTGACTTCGCGGGGGGCTACAATGAGCAGTTCTTC
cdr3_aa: CASSDFAGGYNEQFF

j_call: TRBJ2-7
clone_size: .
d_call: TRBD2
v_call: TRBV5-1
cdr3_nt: TGCGCCAGCAGCTTGTCGGGAGCGGGAGTTCGCTACGAGCAGTACTTC
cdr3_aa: CASSLSGAGVRYEQYF

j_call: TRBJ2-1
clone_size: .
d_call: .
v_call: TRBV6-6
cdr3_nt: TGTGCCAGCACCTCTGATAGCGGAGAATACAATGAGCAGTTCTTC
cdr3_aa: CASTSDSGEYNEQFF

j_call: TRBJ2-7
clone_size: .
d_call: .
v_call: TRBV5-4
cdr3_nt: TGTGCCAGCAGCTTGGCCGGGGGTGGAAACGAGCAGTACTTC
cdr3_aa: CASSLAGGGNEQYF

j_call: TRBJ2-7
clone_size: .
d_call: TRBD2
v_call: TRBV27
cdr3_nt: TGTGCCAGCAGTCCAGCGGGAGGGCTGTACGAGCAGTACTTC
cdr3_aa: CASSPAGGLYEQYF

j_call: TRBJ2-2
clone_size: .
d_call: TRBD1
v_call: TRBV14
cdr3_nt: TGTGCCTCCCGAACAGGGGGAGGCGGGGAGCTGTTTTTT
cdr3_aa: CASRTGGGGELFF

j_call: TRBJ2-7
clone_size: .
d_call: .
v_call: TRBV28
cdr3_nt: TGTGCCAGCAGCTCTCCCGGCGGCGAGCAGTACTTC
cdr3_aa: CASSSPGGEQYF

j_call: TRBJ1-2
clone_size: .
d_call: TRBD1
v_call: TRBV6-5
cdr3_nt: TGTGCCAGCAGTTACGTTGGGACAGGGGATGGCTACACCTTC
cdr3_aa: CASSYVGTGDGYTF

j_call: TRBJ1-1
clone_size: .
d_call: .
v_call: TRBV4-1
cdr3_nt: TGCGCCAGCAGCCTCACTCGTGCGGGGGGGAGCACTGAAGCTTTCTTT
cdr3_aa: CASSLTRAGGSTEAFF

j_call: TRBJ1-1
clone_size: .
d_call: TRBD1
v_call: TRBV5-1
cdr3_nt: TGCGCCAGCAGCTCGGTCGGACAGGGTGAAGCTTTCTTT
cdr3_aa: CASSSVGQGEAFF

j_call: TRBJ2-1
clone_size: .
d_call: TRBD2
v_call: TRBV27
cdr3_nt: TGTGCCAGCAGCCGCCCGGGGACTAGCGGGAGGAATGAGCAGTTCTTC
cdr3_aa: CASSRPGTSGRNEQFF

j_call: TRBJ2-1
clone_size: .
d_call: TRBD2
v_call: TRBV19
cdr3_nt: TGTGCCAGTAGTACCTTTTTTATAGCGGGAGGAGAGAATGAGCAGTTCTTC
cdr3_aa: CASSTFFIAGGENEQFF

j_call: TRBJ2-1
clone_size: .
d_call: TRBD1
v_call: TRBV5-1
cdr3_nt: TGCGCCAGCAGGTTTTCAGGGGGATCCTACAATGAGCAGTTCTTC
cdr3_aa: CASRFSGGSYNEQFF

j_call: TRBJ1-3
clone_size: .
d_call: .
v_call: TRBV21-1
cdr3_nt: TGTGCCAGCAGCAAATCCGTGGGGACAGCTGGAAACACCATATATTTT
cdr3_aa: CASSKSVGTAGNTIYF

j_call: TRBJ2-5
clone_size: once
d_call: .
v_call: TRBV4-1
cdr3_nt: TGCGCCAGCAGCCGGGTGACTGGCGGGGAGACCCAGTACTTC
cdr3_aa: CASSRVTGGETQYF

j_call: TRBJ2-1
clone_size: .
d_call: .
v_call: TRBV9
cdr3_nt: TGTGCCAGCAGCGATCCGGGACTGCCTTACAATGAGCAGTTCTTC
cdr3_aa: CASSDPGLPYNEQFF

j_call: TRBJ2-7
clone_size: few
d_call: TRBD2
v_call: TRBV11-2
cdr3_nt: TGTGCCAGCAGCTTAGATCAGTTAGCGGGAGGTTCACCCTACGAGCAGTACTTC
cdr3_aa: CASSLDQLAGGSPYEQYF

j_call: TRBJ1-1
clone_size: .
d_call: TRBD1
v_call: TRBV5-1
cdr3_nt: TGCGCCAGCAGCTCCGGACAGGGTATTTTGAACACTGAAGCTTTCTTT
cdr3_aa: CASSSGQGILNTEAFF

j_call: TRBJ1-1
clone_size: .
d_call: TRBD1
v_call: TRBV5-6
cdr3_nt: TGTGCCAGCAGCTCGTCGGACAGGGCGAACACTGAAGCTTTCTTT
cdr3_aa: CASSSSDRANTEAFF